The 21 T cell receptor beta chains listed next were all sequenced from one sample in a study of cytomegalovirus exposure and HLA in healthy donors. Primers included in the PCR were 60 Vbeta and 13 Jbeta primers. Here immunoSEQ multiplex PCR was the method, and the copy in TCRdb shows in-frame clones only, minus some. The data hold about 89,000 clones, with around 10% observed a single time. The sequencing input was PBMCs. The receptors were gathered from a man between 45 and 60 years old in good health and CMV-seropositive.

The J gene is TRBJ2-1, the V gene TRBV13, with TRBD2 matching 7 bases. With V trimmed by 4 bases and J by 6 bases, 9 bases remained unmatched. The germline V gene has CDR1 PRHDT and CDR2 FYEKMQ (reference sequence). This CDR3 has 15 amino acids. DNA for the CDR3: TGTGCCAGCAGCTCGTTGGGGGGGATGAGCAATGAGCAGTTCTTC. Amino acids: CASSSLGGMSNEQFF.

CDR3 sequence reads: CASSYTPRDEAFF. In nucleotides, the CDR3 is TGTGCCAGCAGCTATACCCCCAGGGATGAAGCTTTCTTT. This chain links TRBV5-4 with TRBJ1-1, with a possible D match to TRBD1 (5 bases). CDR3 length equals 13 residues. Trimming removed 3 bases at V and 7 bases at J, with 13 bases between. CDR1 is SGHNT and CDR2 is YYREEE in the germline V gene (reference sequence). The entire variable domain, with the rest obtained from reference TRBV5-4 and TRBJ1-1, is as follows: ETGVTQSPTHLIKTRGQQVTLRCSSQSGHNTVSWYQQALGQGPQFIFQYYREEENGRGNFPPRFSGLQFPNYSSELNVNALELDDSALYLCASSYTPRDEAFFGQGTRLTVV.

V is TRBV7-3 and J is TRBJ1-4, with D unclear. The germline CDR1 and CDR2 sequences are SGHTA and FQGTGA. CDR3 length equals 13 residues. Trimming shortened V by 4 bases and J by 8 bases, and 11 bases separated the two germline ends. Here the CDR3 DNA reads TGTGCCAGCAGCTCGGTACCGGGGGAAAAACTGTTTTTT. Its protein product is CASSSVPGEKLFF.

The rearrangement joins TRBV28 to TRBJ1-5, with TRBD1 matching 11 bases. This CDR3 is built from 16 residues. The germline V gene encodes CDR1 MDHEN and CDR2 SYDVKM. V lost 3 bases and J lost 9; bases outside the gene matches: 10. This CDR3 reads CASSFWDRGDYTPQHF. The CDR3 DNA reads as TGTGCCAGCAGTTTCTGGGACAGGGGGGATTATACGCCCCAGCATTTT.

This clone was seen more than once but under ten times. This chain joins TRBV5-6 and TRBJ2-5, with 9 positions matching TRBD1. Germline values: CDR1 SGHDT, CDR2 YYEEEE. V shed 5 bases and J 5 bases; nucleotides not matched to a gene: 13. This CDR3 region has 16 residues. The CDR3 sequence is CASSLFTGGAVETQYF. CDR3 coding DNA: TGTGCCAGCAGTTTATTCACAGGGGGCGCGGTGGAGACCCAGTACTTC.

There are a few counts of this clone. The rearrangement links TRBV9 to TRBJ2-7; 8 bases match TRBD2. Germline assignment: CDR1 SGDLS and CDR2 YYNGEE. The CDR3 loop spans 15 amino acids. J gave up 6 bases and V 0 bases, and 8 bases lay outside the gene matches. The CDR3 here is CASSVGVSGTLEQYF. The DNA for the CDR3 is TGTGCCAGCAGCGTAGGGGTTAGCGGGACCCTCGAGCAGTACTTC.

This clone was seen a few times. J is TRBJ2-7 and V is TRBV7-6, with D hard to call. V gave up 5 bases and J gave up 6 bases, with 20 bases separating them. The CDR3 is 15 residues long. The germline V gene encodes CDR1 SGHVS and CDR2 FNYEAQ. DNA for the CDR3: TGTGCCAGCAGCCCCACTGGCGGCGGTCCCCTCGAGCAGTACTTC. Its translation is CASSPTGGGPLEQYF.

J is TRBJ1-2 and V is TRBV6-5, with 8 bases lining up with TRBD1. CDR3 length: 14 residues. CDR1 and CDR2 from the germline V gene are MNHEY and SVGAGI. V lost 7 bases and J lost 7; bases outside the gene matches: 11. The CDR3 sequence: CASTRTGQGGGYTF. The CDR3 bases are TGTGCCAGCACCAGAACTGGACAGGGCGGTGGCTACACCTTC.

CDR3 sequence reads: CASSLRRGRVDTGELFF. In nucleotides, the CDR3 is TGTGCCAGCAGCCTTCGAAGGGGGCGCGTAGACACCGGGGAGCTGTTTTTT. This chain uses TRBV7-9 with TRBJ2-2; 7 nucleotides match TRBD1. V shed 5 bases and J 3 bases; nucleotides not matched to a gene: 12. CDR1 and CDR2 (germline): SEHNR, FQNEAQ (reference sequence). This CDR3 is 17 amino acids long.

This clone appeared a few times. The J gene is TRBJ2-3, the V gene TRBV30; tentative D call: TRBD1 (7 bases). Germline V gene data show CDR1 as GTSNPN and CDR2 as SVGIG (reference sequence). Trimming removed 0 bases at V and 4 bases at J, with 14 bases between. The CDR3 has 15 amino acids. The CDR3 is CAWSVGGQGADTQYF. The CDR3 DNA is TGTGCCTGGAGTGTTGGGGGGCAGGGGGCAGATACGCAGTATTTT.

This rearrangement joins TRBV28 to TRBJ2-7; the match to TRBD2 covers 10 bases. The germline CDR1 and CDR2 sequences are MDHEN and SYDVKM. The CDR3 has 15 residues. The V segment lost 6 bases and the J segment 9 bases; nucleotides outside the gene matches: 14. As DNA, the CDR3 is TGTGCCAGCAGCGGCCGACTAGCGGGTGGCACGGGGCAGTACTTC. Its protein product is CASSGRLAGGTGQYF.

This clone has at least ten counts. V and J are TRBV27 and TRBJ2-7; D gene ambiguous. The CDR3 is 10 amino acids. V lost 4 bases to trimming and J lost 4 bases, with 2 bases between them. Looked up from germline, CDR1 is MNHEY and CDR2 is SMNVEV (reference sequence). The DNA for the CDR3 is TGTGCCAGCAGTTCGTACGAGCAGTACTTC. Translation: CASSSYEQYF.

This sequence joins TRBV7-9 and TRBJ2-2; no firm D call. Germline V gives CDR1 SEHNR, CDR2 FQNEAQ (reference sequence). The ends were cut back, 2 bases at V and 2 bases at J, with 12 bases in the middle. This CDR3 has 16 residues. Written as DNA, the CDR3 is TGTGCCAGCAGCTTAATCACCCTCGGTAACACCGGGGAGCTGTTTTTT. It yields the protein CASSLITLGNTGELFF.

The V call is TRBV27, the J call TRBJ1-1, with D possibly matching TRBD1 (5 bases). The germline gives CDR1 MNHEY, CDR2 SMNVEV (reference sequence). This CDR3 has 15 amino acids. The ends were cut back, 4 bases at V and 2 bases at J, with 14 bases in the middle. The CDR3 protein is CASSSQQVFNTEAFF. CDR3 in DNA: TGTGCCAGCAGTTCTCAACAGGTCTTTAACACTGAAGCTTTCTTT.

V gene TRBV2 combines with J gene TRBJ2-4, with D maybe TRBD1 (6 bases). V lost 3 bases and J 3 bases, leaving 6 bases between the germline ends. Germline CDR1 is SNHLY and CDR2 is FYNNEI. This CDR3 has 13 amino acids. The CDR3 nucleotides are TGTGCCAGCAGTGACAGGGGCAAAAACATTCAGTACTTC. This codes for CASSDRGKNIQYF. The complete variable domain, with remaining parts taken from reference TRBV2 and TRBJ2-4, reads EPEVTQTPSHQVTQMGQEVILRCVPISNHLYFYWYRQILGQKVEFLVSFYNNEISEKSEIFDDQFSVERPDGSNFTLKIRSTKLEDSAMYFCASSDRGKNIQYFGAGTRLSVL.

The chain joins TRBV7-9 to TRBJ2-2; a possible D gene is TRBD2 (5 bases). The ends were cut back, 5 bases at V and 4 bases at J, with 14 bases in the middle. Germline assignment: CDR1 SEHNR and CDR2 FQNEAQ (reference sequence). There are 15 residues in the CDR3. DNA for the CDR3: TGTGCCAGCAGCCCCGCGGCTAGCTTCACCGGGGAGCTGTTTTTT. As protein: CASSPAASFTGELFF.

This clone has a handful of counts. The chain couples TRBV21-1 to TRBJ2-1; whether TRBD2, the table's D call, matches the DNA was not checked. TRBV21-1 is flagged as a pseudogene. The CDR3 covers 17 residues. The CDR3 here is CASSKFSGLAGGGEQFF. CDR3 DNA sequence: TGTGCCAGCAGCAAATTTTCGGGACTAGCGGGAGGAGGTGAGCAGTTCTTC.

The rearrangement joins TRBV18 to TRBJ1-5; possibly TRBD1 for D (6 bases). The CDR3 length is 13 residues. The V end was cut by 5 bases, the J end by 4 bases, with 9 bases between. Germline V gene sequence: CDR1 KGHSH, CDR2 LQKENI. The CDR3: CASSTGQNQPQHF. DNA for the CDR3: TGTGCCAGCTCAACTGGACAGAATCAGCCCCAGCATTTT.

This clone was picked up a small number of times. The rearrangement links TRBV18 to TRBJ1-2; no clear D. CDR3 length equals 14 residues. With 6 bases removed from V and 0 bases from J, the gap between germline ends came to 11 bases. Per the germline V gene, CDR1 is KGHSH and CDR2 is LQKENI. CDR3 amino acids: CASSPKQANYGYTF. DNA of the CDR3: TGTGCCAGCTCGCCCAAACAAGCTAACTATGGCTACACCTTC.

CDR3 protein: CASSQEDRALNEQFF. DNA for the CDR3: TGCGCCAGCAGCCAAGAGGACAGGGCGCTCAATGAGCAGTTCTTC. The chain recombines TRBV4-1 with TRBJ2-1, with 8 nucleotides matching TRBD1. Germline assignment: CDR1 MGHRA and CDR2 YSYEKL. The CDR3 totals 15 residues. The trim removed 0 bases at V and 6 bases at J, leaving 4 bases unmatched.

This clone turned up a few times. As DNA, the CDR3 is TGTGCCAGTACCGCAGCGGGTTCCTACGAGCAGTACTTC. Translating gives CASTAAGSYEQYF. The rearrangement uses TRBV19 and TRBJ2-7; tentatively, D is TRBD2 (6 bases). Germline V gives CDR1 LNHDA, CDR2 SQIVND (reference sequence). Trimming took off 7 bases at V and 1 base at J, with 11 bases between the two ends. CDR3 size: 13 residues.